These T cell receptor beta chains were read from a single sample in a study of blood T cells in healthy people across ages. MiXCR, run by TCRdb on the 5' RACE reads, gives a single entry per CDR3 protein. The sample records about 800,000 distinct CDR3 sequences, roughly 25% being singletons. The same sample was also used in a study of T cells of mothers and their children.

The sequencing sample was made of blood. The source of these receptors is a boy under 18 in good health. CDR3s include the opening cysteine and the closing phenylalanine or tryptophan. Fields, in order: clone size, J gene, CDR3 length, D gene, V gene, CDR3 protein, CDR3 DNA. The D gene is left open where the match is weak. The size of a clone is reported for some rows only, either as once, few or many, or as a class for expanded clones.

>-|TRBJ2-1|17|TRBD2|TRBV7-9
CASRTLVGLAGTNEQFF
TGTGCCAGCAGAACCCTGGTGGGCCTAGCGGGAACTAATGAGCAGTTCTTC
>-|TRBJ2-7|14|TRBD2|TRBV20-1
CSAAKQTSTYEQYF
TGCAGTGCTGCAAAACAGACTAGCACCTACGAGCAGTACTTC
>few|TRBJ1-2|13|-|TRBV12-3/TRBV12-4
CASSPSGAHGYTF
TGTGCCAGCAGTCCGTCGGGGGCTCATGGCTACACCTTC
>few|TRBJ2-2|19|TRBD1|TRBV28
CASSLLWDRGPYSRGELFF
TGTGCCAGCAGTTTATTATGGGACAGGGGGCCTTATTCCCGCGGGGAGCTGTTTTTT
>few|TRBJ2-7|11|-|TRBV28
CASLGGYEQYF
TGTGCCAGCCTTGGGGGTTACGAGCAGTACTTC
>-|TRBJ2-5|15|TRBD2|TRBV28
CASSLITSGAGEQYF
TGTGCCAGCAGTTTAATAACTAGCGGGGCAGGGGAGCAGTACTTC
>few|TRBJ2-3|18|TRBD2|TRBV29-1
CSVLLAGALLTLTDTQYF
TGCAGCGTTCTACTAGCGGGGGCTCTCCTTACCCTCACAGATACGCAGTATTTT
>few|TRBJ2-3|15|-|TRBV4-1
CASSQGSISADTQYF
TGCGCCAGCAGCCAAGGGAGTATAAGCGCAGATACGCAGTATTTT
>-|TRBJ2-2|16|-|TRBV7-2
CASSPGEEAVTGELFF
TGTGCCAGCAGCCCGGGGGAGGAGGCAGTGACCGGGGAGCTGTTTTTT
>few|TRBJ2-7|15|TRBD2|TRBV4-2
CASSQGLAGGAEQYF
TGTGCCAGCAGCCAAGGTCTAGCGGGAGGGGCGGAGCAGTACTTC
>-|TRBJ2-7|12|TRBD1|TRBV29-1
CSAGTGFYEQYF
TGCAGCGCTGGGACAGGGTTCTACGAGCAGTACTTC
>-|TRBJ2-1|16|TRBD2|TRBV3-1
CASSQLTSGGANEQFF
TGTGCCAGCAGCCAATTGACTAGCGGGGGGGCCAATGAGCAGTTCTTC
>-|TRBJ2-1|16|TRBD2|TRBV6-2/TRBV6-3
CASSLRTSGRANEQFF
TGTGCCAGCAGTCTCCGGACTAGCGGGAGGGCCAATGAGCAGTTCTTC
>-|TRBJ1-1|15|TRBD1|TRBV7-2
CASSLGQGALTEAFF
TGTGCCAGCAGCTTAGGCCAGGGGGCGTTAACTGAAGCTTTCTTT
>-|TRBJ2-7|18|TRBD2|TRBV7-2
CASSLSRSLAGVAHEQYF
TGTGCCAGCAGCTTATCGAGGTCTCTCGCGGGAGTGGCCCACGAGCAGTACTTC
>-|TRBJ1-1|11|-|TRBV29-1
CSVVSGGIAFF
TGCAGCGTTGTCTCTGGGGGCATAGCTTTCTTT
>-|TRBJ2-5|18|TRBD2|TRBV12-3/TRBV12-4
CASSFKGGYVIDSETQYF
TGTGCCAGCAGTTTTAAGGGAGGGTATGTCATCGATTCAGAGACCCAGTACTTC
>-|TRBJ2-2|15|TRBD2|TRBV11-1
CASSSTSGYTGELFF
TGTGCCAGCAGCTCGACTAGCGGATACACCGGGGAGCTGTTTTTT
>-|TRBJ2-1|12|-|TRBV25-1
CASTRDYNEQFF
TGTGCCAGCACCAGAGACTACAATGAGCAGTTCTTC
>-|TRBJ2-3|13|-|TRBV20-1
CSARIIFTDTQYF
TGCAGTGCTAGGATTATCTTCACAGATACGCAGTATTTT
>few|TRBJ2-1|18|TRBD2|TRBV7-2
CASSLAEIELAGVYEQFF
TGTGCCAGCAGCTTAGCGGAAATCGAACTAGCGGGAGTCTATGAGCAGTTCTTC
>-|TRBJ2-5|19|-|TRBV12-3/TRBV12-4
CASSPPAGTPKKRQETQYF
TGTGCCAGCAGCCCTCCCGCCGGGACTCCCAAGAAGCGCCAAGAGACCCAGTACTTC
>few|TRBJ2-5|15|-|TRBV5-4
CASSLAPGIQETQYF
TGTGCCAGCAGCTTGGCCCCTGGGATACAAGAGACCCAGTACTTC
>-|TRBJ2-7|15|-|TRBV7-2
CASSPLEGSTYGQYF
TGTGCCAGCAGCCCCCTGGAGGGGAGCACTTACGGGCAGTACTTC
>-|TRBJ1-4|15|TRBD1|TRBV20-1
CSARDQGAEWEKLFF
TGCAGTGCTAGAGATCAGGGGGCTGAGTGGGAAAAACTGTTTTTT
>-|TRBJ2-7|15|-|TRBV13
CASSGSSSLAYEQYF
TGTGCCAGCAGCGGCTCATCCTCCCTGGCCTACGAGCAGTACTTC
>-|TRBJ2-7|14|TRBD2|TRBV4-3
CASSQDRGGNEQYF
TGCGCCAGCAGCCAAGATCGGGGGGGCAACGAGCAGTACTTC
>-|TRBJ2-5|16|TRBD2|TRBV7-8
CASSPPTSGIRETQYF
TGTGCCAGCAGCCCCCCGACTAGCGGGATTAGGGAGACCCAGTACTTC
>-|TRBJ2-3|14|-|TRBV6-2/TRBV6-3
CASSYDGTTDTQYF
TGTGCCAGCAGTTACGACGGGACAACCGATACGCAGTATTTT
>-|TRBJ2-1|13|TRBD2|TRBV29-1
CSSARGSTDEQFF
TGCAGCTCTGCCCGCGGGAGTACTGATGAGCAGTTCTTC
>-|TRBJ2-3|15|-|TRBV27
CASSMPGHITDTQYF
TGTGCCAGCAGTATGCCGGGCCATATCACAGATACGCAGTATTTT
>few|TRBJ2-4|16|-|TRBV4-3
CASSHRFALAKNIQYF
TGCGCCAGCAGCCATCGATTTGCACTAGCCAAAAACATTCAGTACTTC
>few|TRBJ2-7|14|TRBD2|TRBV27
CASSTYGGDYEQYF
TGTGCCAGCAGTACCTACGGGGGGGACTACGAGCAGTACTTC